The 27 T cell receptor beta chains below come from one sample, sequenced in a study of cytomegalovirus exposure and HLA in healthy donors. PCR primers comprised 60 Vbeta and 13 Jbeta primers. Generated by immunoSEQ multiplex PCR, the TCRdb table keeps only in-frame clones and is missing some. The sample holds approximately 150,000 clones, roughly 80% seen once. The sample was PBMCs. These receptors were collected from a male donor in good health and CMV-seronegative.

This rearrangement joins TRBV7-9 to TRBJ2-1; weak D call: TRBD1 (6 bases). The germline CDR1 and CDR2 sequences are SEHNR and FQNEAQ (reference sequence). V lost 3 bases and J 2 bases, leaving 11 bases between the germline ends. The CDR3 has 15 amino acids. The CDR3 here is CASSFIQGAYNEQFF. CDR3 sequence (DNA): TGTGCCAGCAGCTTTATACAGGGAGCCTACAATGAGCAGTTCTTC.

The chain is built from TRBV19 and TRBJ1-4; no definite D call. This CDR3 comprises 16 residues. Trimming removed 3 bases at V and 0 bases at J, with 11 bases between. Germline CDR1 is LNHDA and CDR2 is SQIVND (reference sequence). The CDR3 region has the DNA TGTGCCAGTAGTATTGGACTCACCCCAACTAATGAAAAACTGTTTTTT. Translated, it gives CASSIGLTPTNEKLFF.

This clone was detected only a few times. This chain links TRBV6-1 with TRBJ2-1; 11 bases fit TRBD2. Germline values: CDR1 MNHNS, CDR2 SASEGT. The trim removed 10 bases at V and 5 bases at J, leaving 7 bases unmatched. The length of the CDR3 is 14 residues. CDR3 residues: CATKLAGANNEQFF. Written as DNA, the CDR3 is TGTGCCACCAAACTAGCGGGGGCGAACAATGAGCAGTTCTTC.

The V gene is TRBV19, the J gene TRBJ2-5; D perhaps matches TRBD1 (5 bases). The V and J ends lost 3 bases and 7 bases respectively, with 9 bases between them. CDR3 length: 12 amino acids. CDR1 and CDR2 (germline): LNHDA, SQIVND (reference sequence). CDR3 in amino acids: CASSIQQGTQYF. CDR3 nucleotides: TGTGCCAGTAGTATTCAGCAGGGGACCCAGTACTTC.

This chain joins TRBV9 and TRBJ2-5, with TRBD2 as a possible D gene (5 bases). The CDR3 is 12 amino acids. Deletions cut 7 bases from V and 2 bases from J, with 9 bases between. Per the germline V gene, CDR1 is SGDLS and CDR2 is YYNGEE. DNA for the CDR3: TGTGCCAGCGAGGACTTACAAGAGACCCAGTACTTC. Translation: CASEDLQETQYF.

This clone has just a few counts. J is TRBJ2-7 and V is TRBV4-3; TRBD1 matches at 9 bases. CDR3 length: 17 residues. V dropped 2 bases and J dropped 0; count of bases not matched to a gene: 8. CDR1 is LGHNA and CDR2 is YSLEER in the germline V gene. Here the CDR3 DNA reads TGCGCCAGCAGCCAAAATACCGGGACAGGGAGCTCCTACGAGCAGTACTTC. Translating gives CASSQNTGTGSSYEQYF.

The chain uses TRBV20-1 and TRBJ2-1, with D unresolved. Trimming took off 5 bases at V and 6 bases at J, with 8 bases between the two ends. CDR1 is DFQATT and CDR2 is SNEGSKA in the germline V gene (reference sequence). CDR3 size: 11 residues. The CDR3 protein is CSAPYTNEQFF. CDR3 in DNA: TGCAGTGCTCCGTACACCAATGAGCAGTTCTTC.

The gene calls are TRBV5-6 and TRBJ2-2; D may be TRBD1 (6 bases). Trimming shortened V by 6 bases and J by 4 bases, and 16 bases separated the two germline ends. Germline V gene sequence: CDR1 SGHDT, CDR2 YYEEEE. The CDR3 is 15 amino acids. The CDR3: CASTPVDSSTGELFF. Written as DNA, the CDR3 is TGTGCCAGCACCCCAGTGGACAGTAGCACCGGGGAGCTGTTTTTT.

The V and J genes are TRBV11-2 and TRBJ1-4, with D uncertain. The CDR3 extends over 14 amino acids. CDR1 is SGHAT, CDR2 FQNNGV, per germline. V was pared by 2 bases and J by 0 bases, with 4 bases between. The CDR3 reads CASSLFATNEKLFF. For the CDR3, the DNA is TGTGCCAGCAGCTTATTCGCAACTAATGAAAAACTGTTTTTT.

This clone was recorded once. V usage is TRBV5-1 and J usage is TRBJ2-6; D possibly corresponds to TRBD1 (5 bases). V was cut by 3 bases and J by 0 bases, with 10 bases left in between. The CDR3 is 16 residues long. CDR1 and CDR2 (germline): SGHRS, YFSETQ. In DNA form, the CDR3 reads TGCGCCAGCAGCTGGCGACAGCTCTCTGGGGCCAACGTCCTGACTTTC. It translates to CASSWRQLSGANVLTF.

The count of this clone is one. This CDR3 is CSARGFGEAFF. As DNA, the CDR3 is TGCAGTGCCAGGGGCTTTGGCGAAGCTTTCTTT. This chain links TRBV20-1 with TRBJ1-1; D might be TRBD1 (6 bases). The CDR3 runs 11 residues. The V and J ends lost 6 bases and 8 bases respectively, with 13 bases between them. CDR1 is DFQATT and CDR2 is SNEGSKA in the germline V gene (reference sequence).

The V gene is TRBV4-3, the J gene TRBJ2-7; D possibly corresponds to TRBD1 (6 bases). CDR1 and CDR2 from the germline V gene are LGHNA and YSLEER. CDR3 length: 13 amino acids. V lost 4 bases, J lost 3 bases, and 10 bases lay in between. In nucleotides, the CDR3 is TGCGCCAGCAGCCTCAGGGGTGACTACGAGCAGTACTTC. Its translation: CASSLRGDYEQYF.

The V and J genes are TRBV5-1 and TRBJ2-1, with D perhaps matching TRBD2 (6 bases). CDR1 SGHRS and CDR2 YFSETQ come from the germline V gene. The CDR3 has 17 residues. The V end was cut by 4 bases, the J end by 0 bases, with 17 bases between. CDR3: CASSPSPLANSYNEQFF. The DNA of the CDR3 is TGCGCCAGCAGCCCTTCCCCTCTAGCGAACTCCTACAATGAGCAGTTCTTC.

On this clone itself: One junction end does not reproduce the germline sequence, and a read error may be involved. V gene TRBV27 combines with J gene TRBJ2-2; TRBD1 aligns across 9 bases. This CDR3 is built from 16 residues. CDR1 and CDR2 from the germline V gene are MNHEY and SMNVEV (reference sequence). CDR3 in amino acids: CASSLGTGSNPGELFF. The CDR3 DNA sequence: TGTGCCAGCAGCCTTGGGACAGGGTCGAACCCCGGGGAGCTGTTTTTT.

The V and J genes are TRBV19 and TRBJ1-5; weak D call: TRBD1 (6 bases). This CDR3 has 13 amino acids. V was shortened by 5 bases and J by 4 bases, with 9 bases between the two germline ends. Germline V gene data show CDR1 as LNHDA and CDR2 as SQIVND (reference sequence). The CDR3 coding sequence is TGTGCCAGTAGTTACAGGGAAAATCAGCCCCAGCATTTT. Its translation: CASSYRENQPQHF.

This chain connects TRBV27 to TRBJ2-5, with unresolved D. The better agreement between TRBJ2-7 and the DNA end casts doubt on the J call. Per germline, CDR1 MNHEY and CDR2 SMNVEV (reference sequence). The CDR3 is 14 amino acids. The CDR3 sequence is CASSSLPESYEQYF. The CDR3 nucleotides are TGTGCCAGCAGTTCCCTGCCTGAATCCTACGAGCAGTACTTC.

This clone was seen a few times. The chain is built from TRBV6-1 and TRBJ2-7; tentative D call: TRBD1 (5 bases). Trimming took 5 bases from V and 1 from J, leaving 15 bases between them. The CDR3 runs 15 residues. CDR1 is MNHNS and CDR2 is SASEGT in the germline V gene. CDR3 coding DNA: TGTGCCAGCAGTCCCCAGCAGGGCGGTTCCTACGAGCAGTACTTC. This translates into CASSPQQGGSYEQYF.

This clone was seen more than once but under ten times. V gene TRBV29-1 combines with J gene TRBJ2-7, with TRBD2 as a possible D gene (7 bases). Between the trimmed V and J ends, which lost 3 bases and 6 bases, there was a span of 18 bases. CDR3 size: 14 residues. Germline loops: CDR1 SQVTM, CDR2 ANQGSEA. In nucleotides, the CDR3 is TGCAGCGTTGACAGGGGCGGGGGCATGGGCGAGCAGTACTTC. Amino acids: CSVDRGGGMGEQYF.

This clone was seen more than once but under ten times. The rearrangement links TRBV11-2 to TRBJ2-1, with 7 bases that match TRBD2. The CDR3 extends over 16 amino acids. CDR1 SGHAT and CDR2 FQNNGV come from the germline V gene. After removal of 1 base from V and 5 bases from J, the junction contained 8 bases not matched to a gene. CDR3 residues: CASSLAPSGVDNEQFF. Here the CDR3 DNA reads TGTGCCAGCAGCTTAGCCCCTAGCGGAGTAGACAATGAGCAGTTCTTC.

Comments on this clone: Within the sample, other DNA sequences also encode this same CDR3. This chain links TRBV5-1 with TRBJ2-7, with D perhaps TRBD1 (6 bases). This CDR3 comprises 13 residues. Germline CDR1 and CDR2: SGHRS and YFSETQ. V gave up 0 bases and J gave up 3 bases, with 7 bases separating them. CDR3 DNA: TGCGCCAGCAGCTTGGGAGGGGGCTACGAGCAGTACTTC. Its protein is CASSLGGGYEQYF.

The chain links TRBV4-3 to TRBJ1-4, with no clear D. This CDR3 has 15 residues. Germline V gene sequence: CDR1 LGHNA, CDR2 YSLEER. Trimming removed 4 bases from V and 7 bases from J, with 16 bases in between. CDR3 bases: TGCGCCAGCAGCCCCGGAGGAGGGCGAGGTGAAAAACTGTTTTTT. Its translation is CASSPGGGRGEKLFF.

The chain uses TRBV29-1 and TRBJ2-1; the D gene is possibly TRBD2 (5 bases). V lost 3 bases, J lost 4 bases, and 16 bases lay in between. The germline CDR1 and CDR2 sequences are SQVTM and ANQGSEA. This CDR3 comprises 15 residues. CDR3 loop: CSVEDFLTVYNEQFF. The DNA for the CDR3 is TGCAGCGTTGAGGACTTCCTAACCGTATACAATGAGCAGTTCTTC.

The chain links TRBV5-6 to TRBJ1-2, with TRBD1 matching over 8 bases. The CDR3 totals 14 residues. Unmatched junction bases numbered 7, after V lost 2 bases and J lost 7 bases. Germline V gene sequence: CDR1 SGHDT, CDR2 YYEEEE. The CDR3 DNA follows: TGTGCCAGCAGCTTAGTCGACAGGGGCTCTGGCTACACCTTC. Amino acids: CASSLVDRGSGYTF. Full variable domain (rest looked up from reference TRBV5-6 and TRBJ1-2): DAGVTQSPTHLIKTRGQQVTLRCSPKSGHDTVSWYQQALGQGPQFIFQYYEEEERQRGNFPDRFSGHQFPNYSSELNVNALLLGDSALYLCASSLVDRGSGYTFGSGTRLTVV.

The chain carries TRBV7-9 and TRBJ1-1, with D tentatively TRBD1 (6 bases). V lost 0 bases to trimming and J lost 11 bases, with 10 bases between them. The CDR3 consists of 12 residues. The germline V gene has CDR1 SEHNR and CDR2 FQNEAQ (reference sequence). The CDR3 coding sequence is TGTGCCAGCAGCTTAGCTCAGGGGTCGGCTTTCTTT. Its translation is CASSLAQGSAFF.

The genes are TRBV30 and TRBJ1-2; D is unclear. The CDR3 spans 13 residues. V was shortened by 5 bases and J by 7 bases, with 17 bases between the two germline ends. Germline loops: CDR1 GTSNPN, CDR2 SVGIG (reference sequence). CDR3: CAWVPRTVRGYTF. The CDR3 DNA reads as TGTGCCTGGGTACCCCGTACAGTACGTGGCTACACCTTC.

This clone was seen a handful of times. The chain employs TRBV5-1 and TRBJ2-6; perhaps TRBD2 as D (6 bases). Germline V CDR1 and CDR2: SGHRS, YFSETQ. V lost 5 bases and J 4 bases, leaving 10 bases between the germline ends. The CDR3 is made up of 14 amino acids. The CDR3 nucleotides are TGCGCCAGCAGGGGGGGAACCGGGGCCAACGTCCTGACTTTC. This codes for CASRGGTGANVLTF.

This rearrangement joins TRBV7-6 to TRBJ2-2, with D possibly TRBD2 on 5 matching bases. Trimming removed 6 bases at V and 4 bases at J, with 15 bases between. Germline V gene data show CDR1 as SGHVS and CDR2 as FNYEAQ. The CDR3 contains 15 residues. The CDR3, as DNA: TGTGCCAGCAGACCCGCGGCGGGCTCCACCGGGGAGCTGTTTTTT. It translates to CASRPAAGSTGELFF.